This is a list of T cell receptor beta chains from one sample in a study of glioma-infiltrating T cells. TCRdb re-called the multiplex PCR reads through MiXCR, storing one row per CDR3 protein. The table shows some 130,000 distinct CDR3 sequences, with approximately 24% occurring only once. What was sequenced was glioma tissue, nonneoplastic brain tissue, or PBMCs (not recorded which). These TCRs come from a human donor with low-grade glioma or glioblastoma, undergoing nonglioma brain surgery, or in good health (not recorded which). Each CDR3 is given with its conserved first and last residue. The order of the fields is V gene, clone size, D gene, J gene, CDR3 protein, CDR3 DNA. A D gene is named only where the DNA matches it firmly. Clone size is given for some rows only: seen once, a few or many times, or a class if the clone is expanded.

>TRBV27|few|-|TRBJ2-1
CASNPWSSGGGYNEQFF
TGTGCCAGCAACCCCTGGTCATCAGGGGGGGGCTACAATGAGCAGTTCTTC
>TRBV28|many|-|TRBJ1-1
CASSFWQVNTEAFF
TGTGCCAGCAGTTTTTGGCAGGTGAACACTGAAGCTTTCTTT
>TRBV6-1|many|TRBD2|TRBJ2-4
CASTSSGGTAKNIQYF
TGTGCCAGCACCTCTAGCGGGGGGACAGCCAAAAACATTCAGTACTTC
>TRBV7-9|-|-|TRBJ2-6
CAAWGAGANVLTF
TGTGCCGCCTGGGGAGCTGGGGCCAACGTCCTGACTTTC
>TRBV6-1|many|TRBD1|TRBJ1-1
CASSRTGRTEAFF
TGTGCCAGCAGTCGGACAGGGCGGACTGAAGCTTTCTTT
>TRBV20-1|-|-|TRBJ1-6
CGAPPWGDNSPLHF
TGCGGTGCCCCCCCGTGGGGCGATAATTCACCCCTCCACTTT
>TRBV5-1|-|TRBD2|TRBJ2-5
CASSVTSGVIQETQYF
TGCGCCAGCAGCGTTACTAGCGGGGTCATCCAAGAGACCCAGTACTTC
>TRBV24-1|-|-|TRBJ2-2
CATSEYKNTGELFF
TGTGCCACCAGTGAATATAAGAACACCGGGGAGCTGTTTTTT
>TRBV20-1|few|-|TRBJ2-1
CSAREDGLTGEQFF
TGCAGTGCTAGAGAGGACGGTCTTACGGGGGAGCAGTTCTTC
>TRBV27|many|-|TRBJ2-5
CASSFSGPRVAQYF
TGTGCCAGCAGTTTCTCGGGGCCAAGAGTAGCCCAGTACTTC
>TRBV20-1|-|-|TRBJ2-5
CSARGGGFGQETQYF
TGCAGTGCTAGAGGAGGTGGGTTTGGCCAAGAGACCCAGTACTTC
>TRBV27|many|-|TRBJ2-5
CASRGGTQETQYF
TGTGCCAGCAGGGGCGGAACTCAAGAGACCCAGTACTTC
>TRBV9|-|-|TRBJ1-2
CASSVGGLINYGYTF
TGTGCCAGCAGCGTAGGTGGGCTCATAAACTATGGCTACACCTTC
>TRBV18|-|-|TRBJ2-5
CASSPGSSGVQETQYF
TGTGCCAGCTCACCAGGAAGTTCAGGGGTCCAAGAGACCCAGTACTTC
>TRBV7-6|-|-|TRBJ2-2
CASSLMPGTGELFF
TGTGCCAGCAGCTTAATGCCCGGCACCGGGGAGCTGTTTTTT
>TRBV20-1|-|TRBD2|TRBJ2-5
CSATGLAGTFPQETQYF
TGCAGTGCAACGGGACTAGCGGGGACGTTCCCCCAAGAGACCCAGTACTTC
>TRBV7-8|few|TRBD2|TRBJ2-1
CASSSRTSGGEYNEQFF
TGTGCCAGCAGCTCCCGGACTAGCGGGGGTGAATACAATGAGCAGTTCTTC
>TRBV7-9|few|-|TRBJ1-1
CASSLAVGLAFF
TGTGCCAGCAGCTTAGCGGTTGGGCTAGCTTTCTTT
>TRBV18|-|TRBD2|TRBJ2-3
CASSTTSGGDTQYF
TGTGCCAGCAGCACCACTAGCGGGGGTGATACGCAGTATTTT
>TRBV3-1|-|-|TRBJ1-1
CASSQDRAGSTEAFF
TGTGCCAGCAGCCAAGATAGGGCAGGGAGCACTGAAGCTTTCTTT
>TRBV6-4|few|-|TRBJ1-5
CASSQESNQPQHF
TGTGCCAGCAGTCAAGAAAGCAATCAGCCCCAGCATTTT
>TRBV24-1|-|-|TRBJ2-5
CATSDLLGGQETQYF
TGTGCCACCAGTGATTTACTAGGGGGACAAGAGACCCAGTACTTC
>TRBV20-1|-|-|TRBJ1-1
CSASRASGGGGTEAFF
TGCAGTGCTAGCAGGGCATCGGGTGGGGGAGGCACTGAAGCTTTCTTT
>TRBV24-1|few|-|TRBJ2-5
CATSDPGADNEETQYF
TGTGCCACCAGTGATCCTGGGGCGGACAACGAAGAGACCCAGTACTTC
>TRBV15|few|TRBD2|TRBJ2-2
CATRIKGLAGVGELFF
TGTGCCACCAGGATTAAAGGACTAGCGGGGGTCGGGGAGCTGTTTTTT
>TRBV3-1|few|-|TRBJ2-1
CASSQDYNEQFF
TGTGCCAGCAGCCAAGACTACAATGAGCAGTTCTTC
>TRBV10-1|-|-|TRBJ2-2
CATRAGMNTGELFF
TGCGCCACCCGGGCAGGGATGAACACCGGGGAGCTGTTTTTT
>TRBV12-3/TRBV12-4|-|-|TRBJ1-1
CASTSGANTEAFF
TGTGCCAGCACCTCTGGGGCGAACACTGAAGCTTTCTTT
>TRBV20-1|many|-|TRBJ1-1
CSAHRITEAFF
TGCAGTGCCCATCGGATCACTGAAGCTTTCTTT
>TRBV20-1|many|TRBD2|TRBJ2-1
CTASGGADEQFF
TGCACGGCTAGCGGGGGGGCCGATGAGCAGTTCTTC
>TRBV4-2|-|TRBD1|TRBJ1-6
CASSQDLQGDSPLHF
TGTGCCAGCAGCCAAGATTTACAGGGGGATTCACCCCTCCACTTT
>TRBV7-9|-|-|TRBJ1-1
CASSPGGDTEAFF
TGTGCCAGCAGCCCCGGAGGGGACACTGAAGCTTTCTTT
>TRBV3-1|few|-|TRBJ2-1
CASSSGLLNNEQFF
TGTGCCAGCAGCTCGGGACTCCTCAACAATGAGCAGTTCTTC
>TRBV3-1|-|-|TRBJ2-3
CASSPTMDTQYF
TGTGCCAGCAGCCCCACTATGGATACGCAGTATTTT
>TRBV6-6|-|-|TRBJ1-1
CASSYGSRGGTEAFF
TGTGCCAGCAGTTACGGCTCCCGAGGGGGCACTGAAGCTTTCTTT
>TRBV20-1|few|-|TRBJ2-3
CSARAGAGDTQYF
TGCAGTGCTAGGGCGGGGGCAGGGGATACGCAGTATTTT
>TRBV12-3/TRBV12-4|-|TRBD1|TRBJ2-4
CASSSRQGGNIQYF
TGTGCCAGCAGTTCCAGACAGGGCGGGAACATTCAGTACTTC
>TRBV6-1|-|TRBD1|TRBJ2-1
CASSRGQGEFF
TGTGCCAGCAGTAGGGGACAGGGGGAGTTCTTC
>TRBV6-1|many|TRBD2|TRBJ2-3
CASSARGGEGTQYF
TGTGCCAGCAGTGCCCGCGGGGGAGAGGGTACGCAGTATTTT
>TRBV19|-|-|TRBJ2-5
CASSWDDQETQYF
TGTGCCAGTAGCTGGGACGACCAAGAGACCCAGTACTTC
>TRBV4-1|-|-|TRBJ1-6
CASSQEGAAGNSPLHF
TGCGCCAGCAGCCAAGAAGGTGCGGCAGGCAATTCACCCCTCCACTTT
>TRBV29-1|-|-|TRBJ2-5
CSVETYLTQYF
TGCAGCGTTGAAACGTATCTAACCCAGTACTTC